This paragraph covers one TCR beta chain sequence. The record originates from a study of T cell responses to AZD1222 COVID-19 vaccine. The CDR3 is 13 residues long. From germline, CDR1 is MDHEN and CDR2 SYDVKM. V shed 6 bases and J shed 5 bases, with 13 bases lying between them. Generated by immunoSEQ multiplex PCR, the TCRdb table keeps only in-frame clones and is missing some. Of 20,000 to 25,000 clones listed, about nine tenths are singletons. The material was peripheral blood, obtained 28 days after the second AZD1222 dose. This rearrangement joins TRBV28 to TRBJ1-2, with a weak D call TRBD1 (5 bases). The TCR was taken from an adult who received the AZD1222 COVID-19 vaccine. CDR3 in amino acids: CASRRDGEYGYTF. The CDR3 nucleotides read TGTGCCAGCAGGCGGGACGGAGAATATGGCTACACCTTC.